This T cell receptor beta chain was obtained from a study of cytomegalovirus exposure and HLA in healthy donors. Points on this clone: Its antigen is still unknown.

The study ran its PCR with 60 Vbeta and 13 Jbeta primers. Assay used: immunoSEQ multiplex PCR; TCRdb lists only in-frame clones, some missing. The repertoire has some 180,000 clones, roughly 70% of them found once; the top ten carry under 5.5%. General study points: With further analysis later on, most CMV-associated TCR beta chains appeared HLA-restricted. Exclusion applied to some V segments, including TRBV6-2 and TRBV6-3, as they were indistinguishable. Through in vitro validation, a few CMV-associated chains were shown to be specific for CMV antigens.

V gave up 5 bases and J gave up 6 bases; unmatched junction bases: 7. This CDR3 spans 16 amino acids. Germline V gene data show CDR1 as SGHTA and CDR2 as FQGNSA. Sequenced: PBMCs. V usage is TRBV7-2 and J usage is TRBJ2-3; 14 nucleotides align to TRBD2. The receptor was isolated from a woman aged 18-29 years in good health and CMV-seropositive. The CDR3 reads CASSPPGTSGGDTQYF. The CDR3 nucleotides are TGTGCCAGCAGCCCGCCCGGGACTAGCGGGGGTGATACGCAGTATTTT.